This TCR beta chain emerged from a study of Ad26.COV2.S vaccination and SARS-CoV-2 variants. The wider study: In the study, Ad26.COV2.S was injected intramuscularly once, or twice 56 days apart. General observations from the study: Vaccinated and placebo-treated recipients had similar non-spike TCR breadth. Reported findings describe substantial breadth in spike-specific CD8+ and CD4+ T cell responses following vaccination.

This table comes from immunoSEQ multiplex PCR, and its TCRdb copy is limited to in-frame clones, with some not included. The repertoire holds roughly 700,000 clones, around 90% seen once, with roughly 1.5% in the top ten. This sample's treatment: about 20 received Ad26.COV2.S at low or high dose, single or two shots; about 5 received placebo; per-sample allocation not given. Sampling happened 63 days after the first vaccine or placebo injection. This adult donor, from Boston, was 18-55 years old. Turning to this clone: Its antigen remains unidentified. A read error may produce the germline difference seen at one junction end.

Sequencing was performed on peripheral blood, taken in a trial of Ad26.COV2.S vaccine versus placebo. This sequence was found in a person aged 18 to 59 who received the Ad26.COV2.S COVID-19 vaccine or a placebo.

The DNA of the CDR3 is TGTGCTAGCAGCCAAGGACTAGCGGGAGACAATGAGCAGTTCTTC. Its translation: CASSQGLAGDNEQFF. The chain joins TRBV7-7 to TRBJ2-1; 13 nucleotides align to TRBD2. The CDR3 is 15 amino acids. The germline gives CDR1 SSHAT, CDR2 FNYEAQ (reference sequence).